This T cell receptor beta chain was identified during a study of OX40 agonist ivuxolimab in advanced cancers. On the study more broadly: Patients with prior anti-PD-1, anti-PD-L1 or anti-CTLA-4 therapy were eligible; about 40% had some. Partial responses were seen in three patients, one with hepatocellular carcinoma and two with cutaneous melanoma. Regarding the study as a whole: Partial responders dosed at 0.1-3.0 mg/kg displayed clonal expansion ranking among the lowest. Researchers report that CD8+ T cells had, on average, more expanded clones than CD4+.

Some clones are missing from TCRdb's copy, which holds only in-frame ones; the method was immunoSEQ multiplex PCR. This table has 99,000 or so clones, around 96% appearing once. Germline V gene lookup returns CDR1 SEHNR and CDR2 FQNEAQ (reference sequence). The junction had 7 bases not matched to a gene; V was cut back by 1 base and J by 3 bases. This CDR3 comprises 16 residues. This clone was observed a single time. Its specificity is not known. The clonotype comes from an adult with an advanced solid tumor such as melanoma, head and neck, liver or kidney cancer. The sample consisted of CD4+ or CD8+ T cells sorted from blood, taken in a trial of the OX40 agonist ivuxolimab. V gene TRBV7-9 combines with J gene TRBJ2-7, with TRBD2 matching 9 bases. CDR3 sequence reads: CASSLERREGHYEQYF. The CDR3 bases are TGTGCCAGCAGCTTAGAGCGGCGGGAGGGCCACTACGAGCAGTACTTC.